These T cell receptor beta chains were read from a single sample in a study of cytomegalovirus exposure and HLA in healthy donors. Sequencing used immunoSEQ multiplex PCR; TCRdb keeps in-frame clones, though not all of them. Here the sample spans tens of thousands of clones, more than 90% being singletons. Sequencing was carried out using PBMCs. The receptors derive from a man aged 18 to 29 in good health and CMV-seronegative. Both conserved end residues are part of each CDR3. D genes are given only for firm matches. Where a row states a size, it is once, few, many or the class of an expanded clone; other rows omit it.

NA NA TRBJ1-1 TRBV29-1 CSVVGASEAFF TGCAGCGTCGTGGGCGCCTCTGAAGCTTTCTTT
NA NA TRBJ2-1 TRBV19 CASSFPGFYNEQFF TGTGCCAGTAGTTTTCCAGGGTTCTACAATGAGCAGTTCTTC
NA TRBD1 TRBJ2-5 TRBV2 CATTSGTARETQYF TGTGCCACAACATCCGGGACAGCCAGGGAGACCCAGTACTTC
once NA TRBJ2-7 TRBV6-6 CASSYSRSLNYEQYF TGTGCCAGCAGTTACTCGCGGTCACTTAACTACGAGCAGTACTTC
NA TRBD2 TRBJ2-1 TRBV14 CASSQDRGTSGYNEQFF TGTGCCAGCAGCCAAGACCGAGGGACTAGCGGGTACAATGAGCAGTTCTTC
NA TRBD1 TRBJ2-2 TRBV30 CAWSAQGAGELFF TGTGCCTGGAGTGCACAGGGGGCCGGGGAGCTGTTTTTT
NA TRBD1 TRBJ2-7 TRBV28 CASRWTGSSYEQYF TGTGCCAGCCGATGGACAGGCAGCTCCTACGAGCAGTACTTC
NA TRBD1 TRBJ1-5 TRBV4-1 CASSQESDRGHQPQHF TGCGCCAGCAGCCAAGAGAGCGACAGGGGGCATCAGCCCCAGCATTTT
NA NA TRBJ2-2 TRBV12-1 CASSFEGRVAGGHTGELFF TGTGCCAGCAGCTTTGAGGGTCGGGTAGCGGGAGGCCACACCGGGGAGCTGTTTTTT
NA TRBD2 TRBJ2-1 TRBV4-3 CASSPGLAGYNEQFF TGCGCCAGCAGCCCAGGACTAGCGGGGTACAATGAGCAGTTCTTC
NA NA TRBJ2-1 TRBV13 CASSFRGKINEQFF TGTGCCAGCAGCTTCCGGGGGAAAATCAATGAGCAGTTCTTC
NA NA TRBJ1-1 TRBV7-9 CASSTGVNTEAFF TGTGCCAGCAGCACCGGGGTGAACACTGAAGCTTTCTTT
NA TRBD2 TRBJ2-7 TRBV10-1 CASTEREGLYEQYF TGCGCCAGCACTGAGCGGGAGGGCCTTTACGAGCAGTACTTC
NA TRBD1 TRBJ2-7 TRBV6-6 CASSYRGQGTYEQYF TGTGCCAGCAGTTACCGGGGACAGGGAACCTACGAGCAGTACTTC
NA TRBD1 TRBJ1-5 TRBV19 CASSTPGQIINSNQPQHF TGTGCCAGTAGTACTCCGGGACAGATTATCAATAGCAATCAGCCCCAGCATTTT
NA NA TRBJ2-3 TRBV9 CASGRGANTQYF TGTGCCAGCGGGAGGGGGGCGAATACGCAGTATTTT
NA NA TRBJ2-1 TRBV2 CASSLALNYNEQFF TGTGCCAGCTCCCTAGCCCTCAACTACAATGAGCAGTTCTTC
NA TRBD2 TRBJ2-5 TRBV6-1 CASREVGGETQYF TGTGCCAGCAGAGAGGTGGGGGGGGAGACCCAGTACTTC
NA NA TRBJ1-2 TRBV7-9 CASSLEVGLFYGYTF TGTGCCAGCAGCTTAGAGGTTGGACTTTTCTATGGCTACACCTTC
NA TRBD2 TRBJ2-1 TRBV15 CATSRKLANNEQFF TGTGCCACCAGCAGAAAACTAGCGAACAATGAGCAGTTCTTC
NA NA TRBJ1-5 TRBV19 CASSIGRYNQPQHF TGTGCCAGTAGTATAGGGCGGTACAATCAGCCCCAGCATTTT
NA TRBD1 TRBJ2-6 TRBV10-1 CASSERTGLSGANVLTF TGCGCCAGCAGTGAAAGGACAGGGTTGTCTGGGGCCAACGTCCTGACTTTC
NA TRBD2 TRBJ2-7 TRBV2 CASSRGGGNYEQYF TGTGCCAGCAGCCGGGGGGGCGGGAACTACGAGCAGTACTTC
once NA TRBJ1-1 TRBV5-1 CASSLVGGSYTEAFF TGCGCCAGCAGCTTGGTGGGGGGGTCGTACACTGAAGCTTTCTTT
NA TRBD2 TRBJ2-7 TRBV29-1 CSVVGLAGPRSSYEQYF TGCAGCGTTGTGGGACTAGCGGGGCCAAGGAGCTCCTACGAGCAGTACTTC
NA TRBD1 TRBJ2-2 TRBV6-5 CATGGTGGTGELFF TGTGCCACCGGCGGGACAGGGGGAACCGGGGAGCTGTTTTTT
once TRBD1 TRBJ2-7 TRBV30 CACRDRDLLEQYF TGTGCCTGTAGGGACAGAGATCTCCTCGAGCAGTACTTC
NA TRBD1 TRBJ1-2 TRBV28 CASAQGAYGYTF TGTGCCAGCGCACAGGGGGCCTATGGCTACACCTTC
NA NA TRBJ2-1 TRBV4-3 CASSQDGTLLAREQFF TGCGCCAGCAGCCAGGACGGGACACTTCTGGCCAGGGAGCAGTTCTTC
NA NA TRBJ2-2 TRBV7-9 CASSLPGELFF TGTGCCAGCAGCTTACCGGGGGAGCTGTTTTTT
once TRBD1 TRBJ1-5 TRBV28 CASSFLGQGHQPQHF TGTGCCAGCAGTTTTCTCGGACAGGGCCATCAGCCCCAGCATTTT
NA NA TRBJ2-7 TRBV11-2 CASSFSPDRAYEQYF TGTGCCAGCAGCTTTTCCCCCGACAGAGCCTACGAGCAGTACTTC
few NA TRBJ1-5 TRBV11-2 CASSPGQNQPQHF TGTGCCAGCAGCCCCGGACAGAATCAGCCCCAGCATTTT
medium-sized TRBD1 TRBJ1-5 TRBV29-1 CSVNSGTGGQPQHF TGCAGCGTAAACTCCGGGACAGGCGGCCAGCCCCAGCATTTT
NA TRBD1 TRBJ2-4 TRBV4-2 CASSYQGAAKNIQYF TGTGCCAGCAGCTACCAGGGGGCAGCCAAAAACATTCAGTACTTC
NA NA TRBJ1-1 TRBV2 CASSGTTNTEAFF TGTGCCAGCTCCGGGACAACGAACACTGAAGCTTTCTTT
NA TRBD2 TRBJ2-1 TRBV7-8 CASSLGTSLGNEQFF TGTGCCAGCAGCTTAGGGACTAGCTTGGGCAATGAGCAGTTCTTC
NA TRBD1 TRBJ1-4 TRBV10-3 CAIRATGPNEKLFF TGTGCCATCAGAGCGACAGGGCCTAATGAAAAACTGTTTTTT
once TRBD2 TRBJ2-1 TRBV6-1 CASSDLPGLEYNEQFF TGTGCCAGCAGTGATTTGCCGGGACTAGAGTACAATGAGCAGTTCTTC
NA TRBD1 TRBJ2-1 TRBV9 CASSDRVGEQFF TGTGCCAGCAGTGACAGGGTTGGTGAGCAGTTCTTC
NA NA TRBJ2-4 TRBV4-2 CASSQDPTTSSGNIQYF TGTGCCAGCAGCCAAGATCCCACAACTAGCTCCGGAAACATTCAGTACTTC
NA NA TRBJ2-5 TRBV4-1 CASSQDSGLTGEGFDQYF TGCGCCAGCAGCCAAGATTCGGGTCTGACGGGAGAGGGGTTCGACCAGTACTTC
NA TRBD2 TRBJ2-3 TRBV28 CASSYSGRATDTQYF TGTGCCAGCAGTTATAGCGGGAGAGCTACAGATACGCAGTATTTT
NA NA TRBJ2-1 TRBV29-1 CSVVLANYNEQFF TGCAGCGTCGTTCTAGCGAACTACAATGAGCAGTTCTTC
NA NA TRBJ2-7 TRBV7-9 CASSQRLSYEQYF TGTGCCAGCAGCCAGCGGCTCTCCTACGAGCAGTACTTC
once TRBD1 TRBJ2-1 TRBV7-9 CASSYDRDKQFF TGTGCCAGCAGCTACGACAGGGATAAGCAGTTCTTC
NA NA TRBJ2-1 TRBV27 CASSLGSGEQFF TGTGCCAGCAGTTTGGGTTCGGGTGAGCAGTTCTTC
NA NA TRBJ2-3 TRBV29-1 CSVEDGTRRTDTQYF TGCAGCGTTGAAGACGGGACAAGGCGCACAGATACGCAGTATTTT
NA TRBD1 TRBJ1-2 TRBV28 CASATGANYGYTF TGTGCCAGCGCTACAGGGGCAAACTATGGCTACACCTTC
NA NA TRBJ2-2 TRBV7-2 CASSLAVGSTGLNTGELFF TGTGCCAGCAGCTTAGCCGTGGGTTCGACAGGACTGAACACCGGGGAGCTGTTTTTT
NA NA TRBJ2-7 TRBV7-8 CASSSEVRKTGWRSYEQYF TGTGCCAGCAGCTCAGAGGTCCGCAAAACAGGGTGGCGCTCCTACGAGCAGTACTTC
NA NA TRBJ2-1 TRBV5-4 CASSSNPFWTDHNEQFF TGTGCCAGCAGCTCGAATCCATTCTGGACTGATCATAATGAGCAGTTCTTC
NA TRBD2 TRBJ2-1 TRBV7-8 CASSSLLAGGRSGEQFF TGTGCCAGCAGCTCCCTACTAGCGGGAGGTCGGTCGGGTGAGCAGTTCTTC
NA TRBD2 TRBJ2-7 TRBV6-5 CASSKGLAGDYEQYF TGTGCCAGCAGTAAGGGACTAGCGGGGGATTACGAGCAGTACTTC
NA TRBD1 TRBJ1-1 TRBV2 CASSEGGTGIGTEAFF TGTGCCAGCAGTGAAGGTGGGACAGGGATTGGCACTGAAGCTTTCTTT